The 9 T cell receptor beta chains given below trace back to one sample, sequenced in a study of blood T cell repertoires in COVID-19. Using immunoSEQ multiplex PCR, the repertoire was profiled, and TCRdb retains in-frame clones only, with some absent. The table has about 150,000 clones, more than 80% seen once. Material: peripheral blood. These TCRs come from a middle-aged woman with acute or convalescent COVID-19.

The CDR3 spells CASSGGLSSTDTQYF. CDR3 DNA: TGCGCCAGCAGCGGGGGACTCTCTAGCACAGATACGCAGTATTTT. This chain links TRBV5-1 with TRBJ2-3; D is possibly TRBD2 (6 bases). The CDR3 is 15 residues long. V was clipped by 4 bases and J by 0 bases, with 12 bases between them. Germline V gives CDR1 SGHRS, CDR2 YFSETQ.

The CDR3 here is CASSGTGKNIQYF. In DNA, the CDR3 is TGTGCCAGCTCAGGGACAGGGAAAAACATTCAGTACTTC. V and J are TRBV18 and TRBJ2-4, with 9 positions matching TRBD1. The CDR3 contains 13 residues. J gave up 4 bases and V 5 bases, and 0 bases lay outside the gene matches. Germline V CDR1 and CDR2: KGHSH, LQKENI.

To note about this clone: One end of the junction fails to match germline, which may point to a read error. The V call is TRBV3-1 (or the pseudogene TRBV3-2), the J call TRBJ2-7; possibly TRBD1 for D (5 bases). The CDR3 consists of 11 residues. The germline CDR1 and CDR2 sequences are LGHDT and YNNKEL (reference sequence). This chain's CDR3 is CASRKGQGLNF. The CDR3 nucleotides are TGTGCCAGCAGAAAGGGGCAGGGATTGAACTTC.

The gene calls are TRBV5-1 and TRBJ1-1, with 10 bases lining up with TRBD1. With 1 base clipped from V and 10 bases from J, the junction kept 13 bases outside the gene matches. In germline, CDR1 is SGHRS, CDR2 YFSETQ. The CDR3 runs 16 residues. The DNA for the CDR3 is TGCGCCAGCAGCTTGCAAACTCCGGGACAGGGGTTTGGAGCTTTCTTT. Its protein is CASSLQTPGQGFGAFF.

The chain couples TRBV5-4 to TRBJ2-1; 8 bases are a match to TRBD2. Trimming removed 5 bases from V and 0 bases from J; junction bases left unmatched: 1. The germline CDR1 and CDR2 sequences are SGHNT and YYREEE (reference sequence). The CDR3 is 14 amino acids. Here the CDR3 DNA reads TGTGCCAGCAGGGCGGGGGGCTCCTACAATGAGCAGTTCTTC. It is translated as CASRAGGSYNEQFF.

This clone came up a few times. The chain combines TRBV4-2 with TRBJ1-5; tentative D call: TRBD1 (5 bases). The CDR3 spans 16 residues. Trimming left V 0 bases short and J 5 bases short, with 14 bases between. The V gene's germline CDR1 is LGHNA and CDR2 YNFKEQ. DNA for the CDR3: TGTGCCAGCAGCCAAGATCCAGGGACTGCTTATCAGCCCCAGCATTTT. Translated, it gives CASSQDPGTAYQPQHF.

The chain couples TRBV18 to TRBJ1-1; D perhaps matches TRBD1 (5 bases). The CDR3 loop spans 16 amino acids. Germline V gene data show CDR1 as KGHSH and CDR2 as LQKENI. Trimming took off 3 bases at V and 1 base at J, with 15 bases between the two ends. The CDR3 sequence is CASSPPVEGWNTEAFF. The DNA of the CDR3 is TGTGCCAGCTCACCCCCGGTGGAGGGGTGGAACACTGAAGCTTTCTTT.

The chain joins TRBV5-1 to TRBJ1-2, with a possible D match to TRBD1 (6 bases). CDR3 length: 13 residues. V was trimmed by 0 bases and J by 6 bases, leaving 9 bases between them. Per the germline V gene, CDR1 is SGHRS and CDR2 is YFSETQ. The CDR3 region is CASSLGQADGYTF. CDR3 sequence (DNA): TGCGCCAGCAGCTTGGGACAGGCGGATGGCTACACCTTC.

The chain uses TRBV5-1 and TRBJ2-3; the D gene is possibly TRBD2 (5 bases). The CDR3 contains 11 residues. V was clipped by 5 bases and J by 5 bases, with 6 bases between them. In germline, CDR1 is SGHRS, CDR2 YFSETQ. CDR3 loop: CASRREDTQYF. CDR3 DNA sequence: TGCGCCAGCAGGAGGGAAGATACGCAGTATTTT.